The present entry profiles one T cell receptor (beta chain) with its context. Antigen: not known. This entry comes from a study of vaccination effects on CD4 cells after COVID-19. Overall study findings and caveats: The study dataset contains few convalescent patients and includes no early post-infection timepoints.

Viral peptide pool expansion of antigen-specific CD4+ T cells preceded sequencing in the ViraFEST assay. Culture proceeded for approximately 10 days, and CD4+ T cells were then isolated. Nucleocapsid antibodies were negative in the vaccine recipients, who had never had SARS-CoV-2 infection. Every well housed two million PBMC, which grew in culture alongside about 9 IU/ml IL-2 and 10 ug/ml peptides. Data came from immunoSEQ multiplex PCR; TCRdb stores just in-frame clones and leaves some out. The top ten clones hold approximately 1.9% of a sample with about 79,000 clones, approximately 74% of them seen once. V was clipped by 2 bases and J by 4 bases, with 14 bases between them. The germline gives CDR1 LGHDT, CDR2 YNNKEL (reference sequence). This CDR3 spans 15 amino acids.

The receptor was isolated from a human donor who received a COVID-19 vaccine. The genes are TRBV3-1 (or the pseudogene TRBV3-2) and TRBJ1-2, with a weak D call TRBD1 (6 bases). The input for sequencing was CD4+ T cells from PBMCs cultured with HCoV-229E spike peptides, taken before COVID-19 vaccination. This CDR3 reads CASSQPFRGFYGYTF. In nucleotides, the CDR3 is TGTGCCAGCAGCCAACCTTTCAGGGGCTTCTATGGCTACACCTTC.